This T cell receptor beta chain was documented in a study of blood T cell repertoires in COVID-19. On the study more broadly: PBMCs, B-cell-depleted T cells, or T cells provided the cDNA or gDNA that made up the material.

This clone came up a few times. Other nucleotide sequences from this sample produce the same CDR3. The data were produced by immunoSEQ multiplex PCR, yet TCRdb's version contains in-frame clones alone and is incomplete. Here the sample spans 110,000 or so clones, over 60% being singletons. Germline trimming cut 2 bases from V and 2 bases from J; bases unmatched to any gene: 4. CDR3 length: 14 amino acids. Germline CDR1 and CDR2: SGHNT and YYREEE (reference sequence). The source of this sequence is a human donor in a cohort sampled during active or convalescent COVID-19. The chain combines TRBV5-4 with TRBJ2-7, with 7 bases identical to TRBD2. Material: peripheral blood. CDR3 in DNA: TGTGCCAGCAGCTTAGCGGGGCTTACCTACGAGCAGTACTTC. It encodes CASSLAGLTYEQYF.